The 22 T cell receptor beta chains below were found in one sample sequenced in a study of CD8+CD57+ T cells in acquired aplastic anemia. Both TCR beta VDJ combination and CDR3 sequence profiling were carried out. Genomic DNA was the template for this profiling. TCRdb fed the reads into MiXCR, producing one record per CDR3 protein. The sample contains 150,000 to 200,000 distinct CDR3 sequences, around 40% of which appear only once. Input material: sorted CD4+, CD8+, or CD8+CD57+ T cells (not recorded which) from PBMCs. Source of these receptors: a human donor in good health.

This chain connects TRBV19 to TRBJ2-3, with 7 bases lining up with TRBD1. V trimming: 8 bases; J trimming: 2 bases; junction bases outside the gene matches: 10. CDR3 length equals 15 residues. Germline CDR1 reads LNHDA; CDR2 reads SQIVND (reference sequence). The CDR3 DNA sequence: TGTGCCAGTGGGACAGCAACTTATAACACAGATACGCAGTATTTT. It codes for CASGTATYNTDTQYF.

This chain connects TRBV10-3 to TRBJ2-1, with a weak D call TRBD2 (6 bases). The CDR3 has 15 amino acids. In germline, CDR1 is ENHRY, CDR2 SYGVKD. Trimming removed 6 bases at V and 6 bases at J, with 18 bases between. CDR3 sequence (DNA): TGTGCCATCAGAGCTGCTAGCGCCCCCCCCAATGAGCAGTTCTTC. This codes for CAIRAASAPPNEQFF.

This clonotype was recorded many times. The V and J genes are TRBV5-4 and TRBJ1-5; D is uncertain. Between the trimmed V and J ends, which lost 0 bases and 0 bases, there was a span of 7 bases. Germline V gene sequence: CDR1 SGHNT, CDR2 YYREEE (reference sequence). The CDR3 is 15 residues long. The CDR3 sequence: CASSLAGDSNQPQHF. In nucleotides, the CDR3 is TGTGCCAGCAGCTTGGCCGGGGATAGCAATCAGCCCCAGCATTTT.

Notes on this clonotype: A single base separates this from a much larger clone, so it may be a read error. This sequence joins TRBV11-2 and TRBJ2-1, with TRBD1 matching over 7 bases. The CDR3 runs to 16 residues. Germline CDR1 SGHAT, CDR2 FQNNGV. The CDR3 loop reads CASSLVATGSCNEQFF. The CDR3 nucleotides read TGTGCCAGCAGCTTAGTCGCGACAGGGTCCTGCAATGAGCAGTTCTTC.

The chain combines TRBV7-9 with TRBJ1-1, with D maybe TRBD1 (5 bases). Germline V gives CDR1 SEHNR, CDR2 FQNEAQ (reference sequence). V was clipped by 1 base and J by 10 bases, with 16 bases between them. This CDR3 spans 14 amino acids. Written as DNA, the CDR3 is TGTGCCAGCAGCTTAGAGGGTCCAGGGAGGATAGCTTTCTTT. Translating it yields CASSLEGPGRIAFF.

This clonotype was picked up many times. The chain joins TRBV7-2 to TRBJ2-7; D uncertain. The germline CDR1 and CDR2 sequences are SGHTA and FQGNSA. CDR3 size: 13 residues. V lost 1 base and J lost 3, with 7 bases in between. The CDR3 here is CASSLGPGYEQYF. The CDR3 nucleotides read TGTGCCAGCAGCTTAGGCCCGGGCTACGAGCAGTACTTC.

The chain couples TRBV24-1 to TRBJ2-5, with 8 positions matching TRBD2. Germline CDR1 and CDR2: KGHDR and SFDVKD. The V and J ends lost 4 bases and 4 bases, in that order; junction bases with no gene match: 10. This CDR3 is 16 amino acids long. CDR3 protein: CATSDTTGGAGETQYF. Written as DNA, the CDR3 is TGTGCCACCAGTGACACAACCGGGGGGGCTGGAGAGACCCAGTACTTC.

This clonotype was observed at least ten times. V and J are TRBV19 and TRBJ2-7, with a weak D call TRBD2 (5 bases). This CDR3 has 15 residues. Trimming stripped 6 bases from V and 2 bases from J, with 17 bases between. Per germline, CDR1 LNHDA and CDR2 SQIVND (reference sequence). DNA for the CDR3: TGTGCCAGTAGCACCACTAGGACGGTTACCTACGAGCAGTACTTC. Translation: CASSTTRTVTYEQYF.

CDR3 sequence (DNA): TGCAGCGTGTATCAGGGACGGCCCTCCGGGGCCAACGTCCTGACTTTC. Translation: CSVYQGRPSGANVLTF. The chain links TRBV29-1 to TRBJ2-6; D might be TRBD1 or TRBD2, each matching 5 bases. V lost 6 bases, J lost 4 bases, and 19 bases lay in between. CDR3 length equals 16 residues. In germline, CDR1 is SQVTM, CDR2 ANQGSEA. Together with reference TRBV29-1 and TRBJ2-6, the CDR3 gives the full variable domain: SAVISQKPSRDICQRGTSLTIQCQVDSQVTMMFWYRQQPGQSLTLIATANQGSEATYESGFVIDKFPISRPNLTFSTLTVSNMSPEDSSIYLCSVYQGRPSGANVLTFGAGSRLTVL.

This clonotype was found a few times. The gene calls are TRBV2 and TRBJ1-6, with a tentative D call TRBD1 (5 bases). This CDR3 has 13 amino acids. CDR1 and CDR2 from the germline V gene are SNHLY and FYNNEI. The ends were cut back, 7 bases at V and 8 bases at J, with 12 bases in the middle. The CDR3 coding sequence is TGTGCCAGCAAGGGCAGGGTATATTCACCCCTCCACTTT. Translated, it gives CASKGRVYSPLHF.

V usage is TRBV24-1 and J usage is TRBJ2-1; D remains unclear. The CDR3 sequence is 13 residues long. V lost 5 bases, J lost 9 bases, and 13 bases lay in between. The germline V gene has CDR1 KGHDR and CDR2 SFDVKD. The CDR3 nucleotides read TGTGCCACCAGTGCTGAGGTGTCGGCTGAGCAGTTCTTC. It is translated as CATSAEVSAEQFF.

This clonotype was recorded once. A much larger clone differs by one base, so this may be a read error. No conserved phenylalanine or tryptophan ends this CDR3, so it is likely a read error. The CDR3 is CASCRDRGGETQYL. CDR3 DNA: TGTGCCAGCTGCCGGGACCGGGGCGGGGAGACCCAGTACCTC. The chain couples TRBV6-2 or TRBV6-3 to TRBJ2-5; the D gene could be TRBD1 or TRBD2 (5 bases each). The CDR3 has 14 residues. The ends were cut back, 8 bases at V and 5 bases at J, with 18 bases in the middle. Germline V gene lookup returns CDR1 MNHEY and CDR2 SVGEGT.

This clonotype was recorded once. V is TRBV11-2 and J is TRBJ1-6; 7 nucleotides agree with TRBD1. CDR1 and CDR2 from the germline V gene are SGHAT and FQNNGV. V shed 8 bases, J shed 4 bases, and the junction held 11 bases outside the gene matches. CDR3 length equals 16 residues. The CDR3, as DNA: TGTGCCAGCGGAAACCAGGGGGATTGGTATAATTCACCCCTCCACTTT. Protein: CASGNQGDWYNSPLHF.

This clonotype was picked up many times. CDR3 sequence: CASSLIGADGYTF. The CDR3 DNA sequence: TGTGCCAGCAGCTTGATAGGAGCAGATGGCTACACCTTC. The rearrangement links TRBV5-8 to TRBJ1-2; unclear D gene. CDR3 length equals 13 residues. Per germline, CDR1 SGHTS and CDR2 YDEGEE. V dropped 1 base and J dropped 6 bases, with 10 bases sitting between them.

A word on this clonotype: The junction departs from the called germline gene at one end, perhaps through a read error. The genes are TRBV6-5 and TRBJ2-1; 8 bases map to TRBD1. Germline CDR1 is MNHEY and CDR2 is SVGAGI. This CDR3 comprises 13 residues. CDR3 protein: CASSRDRSGKQSF. CDR3 nucleotide sequence: TGTGCCAGCAGCCGGGACAGGTCGGGTAAGCAGTCCTTC.

This clonotype turned up a few times. V usage is TRBV5-4 and J usage is TRBJ1-3, with D possibly being TRBD1 (5 bases). Trimming stripped 5 bases from V and 0 bases from J, with 15 bases between. From germline, CDR1 is SGHNT and CDR2 YYREEE (reference sequence). This CDR3 has 16 residues. The CDR3 DNA reads as TGTGCCAGCAGTCCCGGGACTGTAGACTCTGGAAACACCATATATTTT. Translating gives CASSPGTVDSGNTIYF.

This clonotype was picked up a small number of times. This sequence joins TRBV6-9 and TRBJ1-1; D perhaps matches TRBD1 (5 bases). This CDR3 contains 14 residues. Between the trimmed V and J ends, which lost 5 bases and 6 bases, there was a span of 16 bases. Germline-derived CDR1 and CDR2 are MNHGY and SVAAGI. CDR3 sequence reads: CASSRPDGGSEAFF. The DNA for the CDR3 is TGTGCCAGCAGTAGACCGGACGGGGGATCTGAAGCTTTCTTT.

The chain joins TRBV28 to TRBJ1-5; 8 bases map to TRBD1. The CDR3 spans 12 residues. The ends lost 11 bases at V and 4 bases at J; junction bases unmatched: 4. The germline V gene encodes CDR1 MDHEN and CDR2 SYDVKM. The CDR3 protein is CAWNRGNQPQHF. In DNA, the CDR3 is TGTGCCTGGAACAGGGGGAATCAGCCCCAGCATTTT.

The chain recombines TRBV5-4 with TRBJ2-5; 9 nucleotides match TRBD1. The germline V gene encodes CDR1 SGHNT and CDR2 YYREEE (reference sequence). CDR3 size: 15 residues. Germline trimming cut 4 bases from V and 4 bases from J; bases unmatched to any gene: 8. The chain's CDR3 is CASSRTGALRETQYF. Written as DNA, the CDR3 is TGTGCCAGCAGCCGGACAGGGGCCCTACGAGAGACCCAGTACTTC.

This clonotype was observed many times. The V call is TRBV5-6, the J call TRBJ2-7; 15 positions agree with TRBD2. V shed 5 bases and J 4 bases; nucleotides not matched to a gene: 4. Germline CDR1 reads SGHDT; CDR2 reads YYEEEE. The CDR3 is made up of 15 amino acids. In nucleotides, the CDR3 is TGTGCCAGCAGTTCCGGACTAGCGGGAGGGTACGAGCAGTACTTC. This encodes CASSSGLAGGYEQYF.

This sequence joins TRBV6-1 and TRBJ2-1; D is unresolved. The ends were cut back, 6 bases at V and 6 bases at J, with 6 bases in the middle. Looked up from germline, CDR1 is MNHNS and CDR2 is SASEGT. The CDR3 length is 11 residues. The CDR3: CASSNFNEQFF. DNA for the CDR3: TGTGCCAGCAGCAACTTCAATGAGCAGTTCTTC.

This clonotype occurred many times. The rearrangement joins TRBV5-1 to TRBJ1-5; perhaps TRBD1 as D (5 bases). Germline CDR1 is SGHRS and CDR2 is YFSETQ. The length of the CDR3 is 15 residues. V shed 4 bases and J shed 4 bases, with 15 bases lying between them. CDR3 sequence: CASSAGPWGNQPQHF. In nucleotides, the CDR3 is TGCGCCAGCAGCGCAGGGCCTTGGGGGAATCAGCCCCAGCATTTT.